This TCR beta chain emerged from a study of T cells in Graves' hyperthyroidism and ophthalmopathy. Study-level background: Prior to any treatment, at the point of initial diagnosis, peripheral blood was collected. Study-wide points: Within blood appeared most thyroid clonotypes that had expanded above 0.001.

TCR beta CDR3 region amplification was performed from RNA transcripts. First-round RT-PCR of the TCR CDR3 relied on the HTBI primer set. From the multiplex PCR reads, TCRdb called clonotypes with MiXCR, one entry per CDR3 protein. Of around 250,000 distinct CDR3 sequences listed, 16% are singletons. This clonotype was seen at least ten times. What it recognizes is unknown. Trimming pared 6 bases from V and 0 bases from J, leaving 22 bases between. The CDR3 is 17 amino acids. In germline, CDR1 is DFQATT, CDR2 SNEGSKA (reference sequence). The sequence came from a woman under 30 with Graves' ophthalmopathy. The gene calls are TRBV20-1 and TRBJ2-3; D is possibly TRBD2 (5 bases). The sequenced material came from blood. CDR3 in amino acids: CSAHSAFGLSSTDTQYF. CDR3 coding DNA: TGCAGTGCCCATTCCGCCTTCGGACTCTCTAGCACAGATACGCAGTATTTT.